What follows are 27 T cell receptor beta chains derived from one specimen sequenced in a study of cytomegalovirus exposure and HLA in healthy donors. 60 Vbeta and 13 Jbeta primers were used in PCR. Profiled with immunoSEQ multiplex PCR; TCRdb holds only in-frame clones, not every one. The repertoire holds some 90,000 clones, with about 80% as singletons. The sequenced sample was PBMCs. All receptors come from a man aged 45 to 65 in good health and CMV-seropositive.

The V call is TRBV9, the J call TRBJ2-3; 11 bases match TRBD2. The CDR3 sequence is 13 residues long. Germline lookup yields CDR1 SGDLS and CDR2 YYNGEE. Trimming cost V 8 bases and J 6 bases; bases outside gene matches: 5. The CDR3 nucleotides are TGTGCCAGGAAACTAGCGGGGGAGGATACGCAGTATTTT. It encodes CARKLAGEDTQYF.

The rearrangement links TRBV10-3 to TRBJ2-1; tentative D call: TRBD1 (6 bases). The V gene's germline CDR1 is ENHRY and CDR2 SYGVKD. The CDR3 has 13 residues. Deletions cut 7 bases from V and 2 bases from J, with 9 bases between. The CDR3 sequence: CAIKGDTYNEQFF. The CDR3 nucleotides are TGTGCCATCAAGGGGGACACCTACAATGAGCAGTTCTTC.

This chain connects TRBV4-2 to TRBJ2-2; 7 bases are a match to TRBD2. CDR1 and CDR2 from the germline V gene are LGHNA and YNFKEQ. The V segment lost 1 base and the J segment 3 bases; nucleotides outside the gene matches: 5. This CDR3 contains 16 residues. CDR3 region: CASSQGEGSHTGELFF. The CDR3 DNA reads TGTGCCAGCAGCCAAGGGGAGGGTTCTCACACCGGGGAGCTGTTTTTT.

The chain combines TRBV4-1 with TRBJ1-5; TRBD1 matches at 10 bases. The V gene end was trimmed by 4 bases and the J gene end by 3 bases; junction bases not matched to a gene: 6. From germline, CDR1 is MGHRA and CDR2 YSYEKL. The CDR3 contains 16 residues. CDR3 region: CASSRPGQGSNQPQHF. In DNA, the CDR3 is TGCGCCAGCAGCCGCCCGGGACAGGGGTCCAATCAGCCCCAGCATTTT.

This chain links TRBV18 with TRBJ1-5; 7 bases fit TRBD1. J gave up 3 bases and V 3 bases, and 5 bases lay outside the gene matches. The CDR3 runs 15 residues. CDR1 and CDR2 from the germline V gene are KGHSH and LQKENI. The CDR3 is CASSPPGQINQPQHF. The CDR3 DNA follows: TGTGCCAGCTCACCTCCGGGACAGATCAATCAGCCCCAGCATTTT.

The chain links TRBV19 to TRBJ2-1; TRBD2 agrees at 11 bases. The CDR3 totals 17 residues. Germline lookup yields CDR1 LNHDA and CDR2 SQIVND (reference sequence). V gave up 1 base and J gave up 6 bases; unmatched junction bases: 8. CDR3 bases: TGTGCCAGTAGTATAGGTATAGCGGGAGGGCCAGGCAATGAGCAGTTCTTC. Its translation is CASSIGIAGGPGNEQFF.

This chain connects TRBV6-6 to TRBJ2-7; TRBD1 matches 10 bases. Germline V gene sequence: CDR1 MNHNY, CDR2 SVGAGI (reference sequence). Trimming removed 4 bases from V and 7 bases from J; junction bases left unmatched: 7. The CDR3 has 14 amino acids. The CDR3: CASSLDRGTGEQYF. In nucleotides, the CDR3 is TGTGCCAGCAGTTTGGACAGGGGGACGGGGGAGCAGTACTTC.

This clone was counted between two and nine times. The chain combines TRBV5-1 with TRBJ2-1; 8 positions agree with TRBD2. This CDR3 contains 17 residues. V trimming: 0 bases; J trimming: 9 bases; junction bases outside the gene matches: 14. CDR1 SGHRS and CDR2 YFSETQ come from the germline V gene. CDR3 in amino acids: CASSLGPRAGEGSEQFF. As DNA, the CDR3 is TGCGCCAGCAGCTTGGGCCCCAGAGCGGGAGAGGGGAGTGAGCAGTTCTTC.

This sequence joins TRBV5-8 and TRBJ2-3; 11 bases map to TRBD2. V trimming: 2 bases; J trimming: 2 bases; junction bases outside the gene matches: 1. Germline V CDR1 and CDR2: SGHTS, YDEGEE. The CDR3 sequence is 15 residues long. The CDR3 is CASSLLAGVTDTQYF. The CDR3 nucleotides read TGTGCCAGCAGCTTACTAGCGGGGGTCACAGATACGCAGTATTTT.

The chain joins TRBV18 to TRBJ1-5; maybe TRBD1 (6 bases). Trimming stripped 0 bases from V and 0 bases from J, with 18 bases between. Germline V lookup: CDR1 KGHSH, CDR2 LQKENI. This CDR3 is built from 19 residues. DNA of the CDR3: TGTGCCAGCTCACCACCACGTGCAGGGGACGGTGGTAGCAATCAGCCCCAGCATTTT. Its protein product is CASSPPRAGDGGSNQPQHF. The variable domain in full, completed from reference TRBV18 and TRBJ1-5, reads NAGVMQNPRHLVRRRGQEARLRCSPMKGHSHVYWYRQLPEEGLKFMVYLQKENIIDESGMPKERFSAEFPKEGPSILRIQQVVRGDSAAYFCASSPPRAGDGGSNQPQHFGDGTRLSIL.

This clone was counted between two and nine times. This chain uses TRBV6-5 with TRBJ1-1; D is possibly TRBD1 (5 bases). Looked up from germline, CDR1 is MNHEY and CDR2 is SVGAGI. V was cut by 6 bases and J by 6 bases, with 11 bases left in between. CDR3 length equals 12 residues. The CDR3, as DNA: TGTGCCAGCAGACGACCGGGGGCTGAAGCTTTCTTT. Translated, it gives CASRRPGAEAFF.

This clone has a handful of counts. The chain employs TRBV10-1 and TRBJ1-5; no clear D. Germline CDR1 is WNHNN and CDR2 is SYGVQD (reference sequence). With 3 bases removed from V and 3 bases from J, the gap between germline ends came to 6 bases. The CDR3 is made up of 13 amino acids. The CDR3 DNA is TGCGCCAGCAGTGAATCTAACAATCAGCCCCAGCATTTT. Its translation is CASSESNNQPQHF.

This clone has a handful of counts. V gene TRBV15 combines with J gene TRBJ1-1; no definite D call. CDR1 is LNHNV and CDR2 is YYDKDF in the germline V gene (reference sequence). CDR3 length: 17 residues. Trimming removed 1 base from V and 4 bases from J, with 19 bases in between. Here the CDR3 DNA reads TGTGCCACCAGCAGAGGCCGTGGTCGCGAGGTCGGCACTGAAGCTTTCTTT. It translates to CATSRGRGREVGTEAFF.

The chain uses TRBV27 and TRBJ2-5; 10 bases map to TRBD2. The germline gives CDR1 MNHEY, CDR2 SMNVEV (reference sequence). After removal of 3 bases from V and 5 bases from J, the junction contained 6 bases not matched to a gene. CDR3 length: 15 amino acids. CDR3 DNA: TGTGCCAGCAGTTTCAGCGGGAGGGCCTGGGAGACCCAGTACTTC. As protein: CASSFSGRAWETQYF.

Here the CDR3 DNA reads TGCGCCAGCAGCTTCGCGGGGGGCGGCACCTACGAGCAGTACTTC. Amino acids: CASSFAGGGTYEQYF. The rearrangement links TRBV5-1 to TRBJ2-7, with 8 nucleotides matching TRBD2. Germline values: CDR1 SGHRS, CDR2 YFSETQ. V gave up 2 bases and J gave up 2 bases; unmatched junction bases: 6. This CDR3 has 15 residues.

This chain links TRBV6-1 with TRBJ2-3; possibly TRBD2 for D (6 bases). The CDR3 totals 13 residues. Germline CDR1 and CDR2: MNHNS and SASEGT. The V end lost 11 bases, the J end lost 1 base, and 13 bases lay between the germline ends. In nucleotides, the CDR3 is TGTGCCGGTAGGGACTCAGGCACAGATACGCAGTATTTT. Its translation is CAGRDSGTDTQYF.

CDR3: CASSPTGFGYTF. CDR3 bases: TGTGCCAGCAGCCCTACAGGGTTTGGCTACACCTTC. The J gene is TRBJ1-2, the V gene TRBV7-9; a weak D match, TRBD1 (6 bases). Germline assignment: CDR1 SEHNR and CDR2 FQNEAQ (reference sequence). The CDR3 covers 12 residues. The V end was cut by 5 bases, the J end by 7 bases, with 11 bases between.

V and J are TRBV7-2 and TRBJ2-7; 8 nucleotides match TRBD2. V was pared by 5 bases and J by 0 bases, with 6 bases of the junction left unmatched. CDR3 length equals 15 residues. CDR1 SGHTA and CDR2 FQGNSA come from the germline V gene. CDR3 bases: TGTGCCAGCAGCCCGGGGGGGCCTAGCTCCTACGAGCAGTACTTC. Protein: CASSPGGPSSYEQYF.

V gene TRBV11-3 combines with J gene TRBJ1-3; no clear D gene. This CDR3 has 15 amino acids. CDR1 and CDR2 (germline): SGHNT, YENEEA. Deletions cut 0 bases from V and 2 bases from J, with 8 bases between. CDR3 coding DNA: TGTGCCAGCAGCTTAGATGGCCAGGCTGGAAACACCATATATTTT. Its translation is CASSLDGQAGNTIYF. The complete variable domain, with remaining parts taken from reference TRBV11-3 and TRBJ1-3, reads EAGVVQSPRYKIIEKKQPVAFWCNPISGHNTLYWYLQNLGQGPELLIRYENEEAVDDSQLPKDRFSAERLKGVDSTLKIQPAELGDSAVYLCASSLDGQAGNTIYFGEGSWLTVV.

The genes are TRBV6-1 and TRBJ2-3, with 7 bases lining up with TRBD2. Looked up from germline, CDR1 is MNHNS and CDR2 is SASEGT. CDR3 length: 14 amino acids. V lost 7 bases and J lost 5; bases outside the gene matches: 9. CDR3 protein: CASILRETRDTQYF. CDR3 bases: TGTGCCAGCATCCTGCGGGAGACGAGAGATACGCAGTATTTT.

The rearrangement uses TRBV6-6 and TRBJ1-1, with D hard to call. The V gene's germline CDR1 is MNHNY and CDR2 SVGAGI (reference sequence). There are 13 residues in the CDR3. The germline V and J ends were trimmed by 4 bases and 0 bases, with 6 bases remaining between them. The CDR3 region is CASSSRLNTEAFF. The CDR3 region has the DNA TGTGCCAGCAGTTCCAGGTTGAACACTGAAGCTTTCTTT.

Only a few counts were recorded for this clone. J is TRBJ2-7 and V is TRBV5-1; D is uncertain. This CDR3 has 12 residues. The V end was cut by 3 bases, the J end by 1 base, with 5 bases between. CDR1 is SGHRS and CDR2 is YFSETQ in the germline V gene. CDR3 protein: CASSSGSYEQYF. The CDR3 DNA is TGCGCCAGCAGCTCAGGATCCTACGAGCAGTACTTC. The entire variable domain, with the rest obtained from reference TRBV5-1 and TRBJ2-7, is as follows: KAGVTQTPRYLIKTRGQQVTLSCSPISGHRSVSWYQQTPGQGLQFLFEYFSETQRNKGNFPGRFSGRQFSNSRSEMNVSTLELGDSALYLCASSSGSYEQYFGPGTRLTVT.

This clone appeared a few times. The V gene is TRBV30, the J gene TRBJ2-7; 10 nucleotides match TRBD1. V trimming: 1 base; J trimming: 3 bases; junction bases outside the gene matches: 3. The CDR3 consists of 14 residues. The germline gives CDR1 GTSNPN, CDR2 SVGIG (reference sequence). The CDR3, as DNA: TGTGCCTGGAGTGAGACAGGGGGCAGCTACGAGCAGTACTTC. This sequence encodes CAWSETGGSYEQYF.

The chain employs TRBV7-9 and TRBJ2-2; TRBD1 agrees at 9 bases. V shed 6 bases and J 5 bases; nucleotides not matched to a gene: 4. The CDR3 consists of 14 residues. In germline, CDR1 is SEHNR, CDR2 FQNEAQ (reference sequence). The CDR3 sequence: CASRVTGGTGELFF. The DNA for the CDR3 is TGTGCCAGCAGAGTGACAGGGGGAACCGGGGAGCTGTTTTTT.

The chain couples TRBV5-1 to TRBJ2-1; no firm D call. CDR1 is SGHRS and CDR2 is YFSETQ in the germline V gene. V lost 0 bases and J lost 3, with 19 bases in between. The CDR3 loop spans 18 amino acids. Here the CDR3 reads CASSLGALYAQNYNEQFF. The CDR3 DNA reads TGCGCCAGCAGCTTGGGGGCCCTCTACGCCCAAAACTACAATGAGCAGTTCTTC.

The chain employs TRBV2 and TRBJ2-7, with D perhaps matching TRBD2 (5 bases). From germline, CDR1 is SNHLY and CDR2 FYNNEI. The CDR3 runs 12 residues. V dropped 6 bases and J dropped 3 bases, with 9 bases sitting between them. The CDR3 DNA reads TGTGCCAGCAGCGTACTAGGCTACGAGCAGTACTTC. Translation: CASSVLGYEQYF.

This clone was observed a single time. This chain joins TRBV2 and TRBJ2-3; 12 nucleotides match TRBD2. Germline loops: CDR1 SNHLY, CDR2 FYNNEI. Losses at the gene ends were 4 bases for V and 2 bases for J; bases not matched to a gene: 4. The CDR3 sequence is 16 residues long. CDR3 protein: CASSGTSGRFTDTQYF. CDR3 coding DNA: TGTGCCAGCAGTGGAACTAGCGGGAGGTTCACAGATACGCAGTATTTT.